The 7 T cell receptor beta chains reported below all come from one sample, sequenced in a study of blood T cell repertoires in COVID-19. Only in-frame clones appear in the TCRdb table, and some are missing; sequencing was by immunoSEQ multiplex PCR. This table holds 200,000 or so clones, about four fifths found once. The specimen sequenced was PBMCs or T cells enriched from blood (not recorded which). The receptors were sampled from a woman aged 50 to 60 who had been exposed to COVID-19.

In its sample, this clone was seen once. The rearrangement joins TRBV28 to TRBJ2-2; 8 bases fit TRBD1. With 2 bases clipped from V and 4 bases from J, the junction kept 9 bases outside the gene matches. The V gene's germline CDR1 is MDHEN and CDR2 SYDVKM. CDR3 length equals 17 residues. As DNA, the CDR3 is TGTGCCAGCAGTTTAGATGGTTTTACAGGGGGCACCGGGGAGCTGTTTTTT. It yields the protein CASSLDGFTGGTGELFF.

This clone was detected once. The rearrangement joins TRBV6-6 to TRBJ1-1; no clear D gene. V lost 5 bases to trimming and J lost 0 bases, with 7 bases between them. The CDR3 covers 13 residues. CDR1 MNHNY and CDR2 SVGAGI come from the germline V gene (reference sequence). CDR3 amino acids: CASSPHMNTEAFF. CDR3 sequence (DNA): TGTGCCAGCAGTCCTCACATGAACACTGAAGCTTTCTTT.

The chain couples TRBV11-2 to TRBJ1-5; a weak D match, TRBD1 (6 bases). Trimming removed 1 base at V and 4 bases at J, with 8 bases between. The CDR3 runs to 14 residues. CDR1 SGHAT and CDR2 FQNNGV come from the germline V gene. CDR3 protein: CASSLGQGNQPQHF. Written as DNA, the CDR3 is TGTGCCAGCAGCTTAGGGCAGGGGAATCAGCCCCAGCATTTT.

The chain recombines TRBV6-5 with TRBJ2-7, with D tentatively TRBD1 (6 bases). This CDR3 has 13 residues. CDR1 and CDR2 (germline): MNHEY, SVGAGI. The V end lost 7 bases, the J end lost 7 bases, and 17 bases lay between the germline ends. CDR3 residues: CASTAERGIEQYF. For the CDR3, the DNA is TGTGCCAGCACGGCAGAAAGGGGGATAGAGCAGTACTTC.

This clone was found once. V gene TRBV6-5 combines with J gene TRBJ2-1, with D tentatively TRBD2 (6 bases). Germline values: CDR1 MNHEY, CDR2 SVGAGI. The CDR3 contains 12 residues. V lost 8 bases, J lost 7 bases, and 12 bases lay in between. The CDR3 reads CASGRLGNEQFF. The CDR3 DNA reads as TGTGCCAGCGGCAGACTAGGGAATGAGCAGTTCTTC.

The chain combines TRBV7-9 with TRBJ1-6; possibly TRBD1 for D (6 bases). The V gene's germline CDR1 is SEHNR and CDR2 FQNEAQ (reference sequence). Trimming pared 8 bases from V and 0 bases from J, leaving 20 bases between. The CDR3 is 18 residues long. CDR3 DNA: TGTGCCAGCTCCCTTTCCAGGGGAAGGAGCTCCTATAATTCACCCCTCCACTTT. It specifies CASSLSRGRSSYNSPLHF.

The J gene is TRBJ1-5, the V gene TRBV20-1; 8 positions agree with TRBD1. This CDR3 comprises 15 residues. Germline V gene sequence: CDR1 DFQATT, CDR2 SNEGSKA (reference sequence). Trimming removed 3 bases from V and 2 bases from J; junction bases left unmatched: 6. The CDR3, as DNA: TGCAGTGCTAGTGGACAGGGATCTGGCAATCAGCCCCAGCATTTT. Amino acid sequence: CSASGQGSGNQPQHF.